This TCR beta chain was recovered during a study of T cell responses to AZD1222 COVID-19 vaccine. J lost 4 bases, V lost 3 bases, and 4 bases had no gene match. From germline, CDR1 is LNHDA and CDR2 SQIVND (reference sequence). The CDR3 contains 15 residues. TCRdb's copy holds only in-frame clones and misses some; the assay was immunoSEQ multiplex PCR. The sample has 120,000 to 150,000 clones, roughly 88% seen once. This material consisted of peripheral blood, taken 28 days after the second AZD1222 dose. This clonotype was obtained from an adult who received the AZD1222 COVID-19 vaccine. The rearrangement links TRBV19 to TRBJ2-3, with 10 bases that match TRBD2. CDR3 protein: CASSMLAGAPDTQYF. The CDR3, as DNA: TGTGCCAGTAGTATGCTAGCGGGAGCACCAGATACGCAGTATTTT.